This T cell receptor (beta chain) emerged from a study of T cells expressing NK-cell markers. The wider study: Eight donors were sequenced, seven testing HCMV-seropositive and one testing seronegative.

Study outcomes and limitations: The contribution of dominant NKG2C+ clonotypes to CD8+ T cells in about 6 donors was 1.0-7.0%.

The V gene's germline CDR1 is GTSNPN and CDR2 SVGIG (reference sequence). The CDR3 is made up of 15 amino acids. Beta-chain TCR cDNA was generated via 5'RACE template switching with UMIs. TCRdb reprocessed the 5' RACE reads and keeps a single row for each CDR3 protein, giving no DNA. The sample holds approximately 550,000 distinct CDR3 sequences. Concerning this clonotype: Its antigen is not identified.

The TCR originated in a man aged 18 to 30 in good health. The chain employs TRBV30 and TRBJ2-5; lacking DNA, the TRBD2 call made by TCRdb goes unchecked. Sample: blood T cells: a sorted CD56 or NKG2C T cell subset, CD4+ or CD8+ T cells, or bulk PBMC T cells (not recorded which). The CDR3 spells CAWRVGLAAQETQYF.